This TCR beta chain comes out of a study of cytomegalovirus exposure and HLA in healthy donors. About this clone itself: Its antigen is currently unknown.

PCR used 60 Vbeta primers and 13 Jbeta primers. Libraries were prepared by immunoSEQ multiplex PCR; TCRdb keeps only in-frame clonotypes and omits some of them. The sample yields around 130,000 clones, 70% to 85% seen once. Study-wide results and limits: Beyond CMV serostatus, there was no information to go on about immune exposure. Sequencing likely produced, as an artifact, a cluster of highly shared sequence variants. The investigators catalogued some 160 TCR beta chains as cytomegalovirus-associated.

The sample was PBMCs. The TCR sequence derives from a man in his fifties or sixties in good health and CMV-seronegative.

The CDR3 here is CAISGREGGDEQYF. CDR3 sequence (DNA): TGTGCCATCAGTGGCAGGGAAGGTGGGGACGAGCAGTACTTC. The gene calls are TRBV10-3 and TRBJ2-7, with D perhaps TRBD1 (5 bases). This CDR3 has 14 amino acids. The V end lost 4 bases, the J end lost 5 bases, and 15 bases lay between the germline ends. Germline loops: CDR1 ENHRY, CDR2 SYGVKD.